The clone carrying this TCR beta chain was counted a single time. Its antigen remains unknown. An end of the junction differs from the germline gene, which may be a read error. MiXCR was run by TCRdb on the 5' RACE reads, yielding one entry per CDR3 protein. The table includes hundreds of thousands of distinct CDR3 sequences, 20% detected once. The data were obtained in a study of CD8 T cells in ankylosing spondylitis. Points from the study as a whole: There was a TCR beta motif, made of eight highly homologous variants, that appeared characteristic of ankylosing spondylitis blood.

Per the germline V gene, CDR1 is DFQATT and CDR2 is SNEGSKA (reference sequence). CDR3 length equals 13 residues. The sample was blood, either unsorted or a sorted T cell fraction (not recorded which). The gene calls are TRBV20-1 and TRBJ2-1; 8 bases match TRBD2. This TCR derives from a female donor with ankylosing spondylitis or in good health (not recorded which). The CDR3 DNA follows: TGCAGTGCTAGAGTTAGCGGGACGAATGCGCAGTTCTTC. Amino acids: CSARVSGTNAQFF.